These T cell receptor beta chains were read from a single sample in a study of shared clonotypes between healthy human individuals. Profiling relied on immunoSEQ multiplex PCR, and the TCRdb table lists in-frame clones only, not all of them. The profile shows a few million clones, just over 90% of them singletons. The sample consisted of naive CD4+ T cells from PBMCs. All receptors come from a man aged 18 to 30 in good health. Some clones in this sample may be carry-over from other donors' samples. The CDR3 runs from the conserved cysteine through the conserved F or W. D genes are given only for firm matches. A row's size may be missing; if present it is once, few, many or a size class.

v_call,j_call,d_call,clone_size,cdr3_nt,cdr3_aa
TRBV28,TRBJ1-5,-,-,TGTGCCAGCAGTCGGGACCCATCGGAGAATCAGCCCCAGCATTTT,CASSRDPSENQPQHF
TRBV4-2,TRBJ2-1,TRBD1,-,TGTGCCAGCAGCCAGGATCGGGACAGGGCCCTCAATGAGCAGTTCTTC,CASSQDRDRALNEQFF
TRBV5-1,TRBJ1-1,-,-,TGCGCCAGCAGCTTGGCCACGGGCGACACTGAAGCTTTCTTT,CASSLATGDTEAFF
TRBV9,TRBJ2-3,-,-,TGTGCCAGCAGCGTACTCCCCGGCGGCCTTAGGGGGGATACGCAGTATTTT,CASSVLPGGLRGDTQYF
TRBV5-1,TRBJ2-7,-,-,TGCGCCAGCAGCTTGGCCCTCCCCGGAGGGTACGAGCAGTACTTC,CASSLALPGGYEQYF
TRBV27,TRBJ1-1,-,-,TGTGCCAGCAGTTCCACAGGGTCCACTGAAGCTTTCTTT,CASSSTGSTEAFF
TRBV5-6,TRBJ2-7,-,-,TGTGCCAGCAGCTTGGGGTGGGCAGGGTCCTACGAGCAGTACTTC,CASSLGWAGSYEQYF
TRBV7-2,TRBJ2-2,TRBD1,-,TGTGCCAGCAGCCGTGACAGGGTTGGCACCGGGGAGCTGTTTTTT,CASSRDRVGTGELFF
TRBV9,TRBJ2-2,TRBD2,-,TGTGCCAGCAGCCCCCGGGGTAGCGGGAGCGAGGGGGAGCTGTTTTTT,CASSPRGSGSEGELFF
TRBV7-9,TRBJ1-1,-,-,TGTGCCAGCAGCTTAGGCCTGACTTCTAACACTGAAGCTTTCTTT,CASSLGLTSNTEAFF
TRBV6-5,TRBJ2-1,-,once,TGTGCCAGCAATCGCGGGATTGAGCAGTTCTTC,CASNRGIEQFF
TRBV5-1,TRBJ2-5,-,-,TGCGCCAGCAGCAAACAGCAAGGAGAGACCCAGTACTTC,CASSKQQGETQYF
TRBV2,TRBJ2-5,TRBD1,-,TGTGCCAGCAGTCCCCTAAGGGGGCCTCAAGAGACCCAGTACTTC,CASSPLRGPQETQYF
TRBV29-1,TRBJ2-7,TRBD1,-,TGCAGCGGGGGCGGGACAGGGTATGAGCAGTACTTC,CSGGGTGYEQYF
TRBV28,TRBJ2-7,-,-,TGTGCCAGCGTCCAAGCCGGGGCCTCCTACGAGCAGTACTTC,CASVQAGASYEQYF
TRBV28,TRBJ1-3,-,-,TGTGCCAGCAGTTTAACAGCGGGAAACACCATATATTTT,CASSLTAGNTIYF
TRBV6-6,TRBJ1-4,-,-,TGTGCCAGCAGAAAACGGGACAATGAAAAACTGTTTTTT,CASRKRDNEKLFF
TRBV4-1,TRBJ2-3,-,-,TGCGCCAGCAGCCAAGATACCAGCAGAGATACGCAGTATTTT,CASSQDTSRDTQYF
TRBV7-3,TRBJ2-5,-,-,TGTGCCAGCAGTAAAGGAGGGTTACGGGAGACCCAGTACTTC,CASSKGGLRETQYF
TRBV28,TRBJ1-1,TRBD1,-,TGTGCCAGCAGTGCACCCTCGACAGGGATGGCTGAAGCTTTCTTT,CASSAPSTGMAEAFF
TRBV18,TRBJ1-5,-,-,TGTGCCAGCTCCGGAGTTGTGGGCGCGGGCAATCAGCCCCAGCATTTT,CASSGVVGAGNQPQHF
TRBV28,TRBJ2-7,-,-,TGTGCCAGCAGGCGGCCCCCGGACTCCTACGAGCAGTACTTC,CASRRPPDSYEQYF
TRBV27,TRBJ2-3,TRBD2,-,TGTGCCAGCAGTTTCGGCGGGAGGGCCGTAGATACGCAGTATTTT,CASSFGGRAVDTQYF
TRBV5-3,TRBJ2-7,-,-,TGTGCCAGAAGCAGATGCCCAGGGCCTCCCTCCTACGAGCAGTACTTC,CARSRCPGPPSYEQYF
TRBV5-1,TRBJ2-1,TRBD1,-,TGCGCCAGCAGCTCAGGACAGGGGGCATCCTACAATGAGCAGTTCTTC,CASSSGQGASYNEQFF
TRBV28,TRBJ1-5,-,-,TGTGCCAGCAGTAACCTCGGACAGCTCCTACGGAGCAATCAGCCCCAGCATTTT,CASSNLGQLLRSNQPQHF
TRBV5-1,TRBJ1-5,-,-,TGCGCCAGCAGCTTGGACAGATATCAGCCCCAGCATTTT,CASSLDRYQPQHF
TRBV2,TRBJ2-1,TRBD2,-,TGTGCCAGCACTGGACTAGCGAGGTACAATGAGCAGTTCTTC,CASTGLARYNEQFF
TRBV4-3,TRBJ1-4,TRBD1,-,TGCGCCAGCAGCACAACCGGGACAGGGGATGAAAAACTGTTTTTT,CASSTTGTGDEKLFF
TRBV19,TRBJ2-5,TRBD1,-,TGTGCCAGTAGTATAGGGGGACAGGGGGCCCGGGGGCAAGAGACCCAGTACTTC,CASSIGGQGARGQETQYF
TRBV9,TRBJ2-1,-,-,TGTGCCAGCAGCCCCCAAGGAGGGGCCTACAATGAGCAGTTCTTC,CASSPQGGAYNEQFF
TRBV28,TRBJ1-1,-,-,TGTGCCAGCGGCACATGGGACACTGAAGCTTTCTTT,CASGTWDTEAFF
TRBV5-4,TRBJ1-4,TRBD1,-,TGTGCCAGCAGCACGGACAGGGGAAAACTGTTTTTT,CASSTDRGKLFF
TRBV9,TRBJ1-2,-,-,TGTGCCAGCAGCGCCGGATGGGGCTATGGCTACACCTTC,CASSAGWGYGYTF
TRBV28,TRBJ2-7,-,-,TGTGCCAGCAGTTTTGCCAGGGGGGCCTACGAGCAGTACTTC,CASSFARGAYEQYF
TRBV9,TRBJ1-3,-,-,TGTCTTCTTCTTGGGAACACCATATATTTT,CLLLGNTIYF
TRBV7-8,TRBJ2-7,TRBD2,-,TGTGCCAGCAGCTTAAGGCCTAGCGGGAGAGAACTCTTCCACGAGCAGTACTTC,CASSLRPSGRELFHEQYF
TRBV5-1,TRBJ1-3,-,-,TGCGCCAGCAGCCCACGGGGTGGAGGGACGGCAGGAAACACCATATATTTT,CASSPRGGGTAGNTIYF
TRBV4-2,TRBJ2-1,-,-,TGTGCCAGCAGCCAAGGTGGTCCTAGCGGACAGTACAATGAGCAGTTCTTC,CASSQGGPSGQYNEQFF
TRBV25-1,TRBJ1-2,-,-,TGTGCCAGCAGTAGAAGCCCTCTACGGGGGGTGAGGGGAGGCTACACCTTC,CASSRSPLRGVRGGYTF
TRBV9,TRBJ2-1,-,-,TGTGCCAGCAGCGTAGGTCCCATTATTAACTACAATGAGCAGTTCTTC,CASSVGPIINYNEQFF
TRBV18,TRBJ2-1,-,-,TGTGCCAGCTCACCACTCGGGTTGGCTACGGACGACAATGAGCAGTTCTTC,CASSPLGLATDDNEQFF
TRBV7-2,TRBJ2-7,TRBD1,-,TGTGCCAGCAGCCGGAAACAGGGGGCATGGACCTACGAGCAGTACTTC,CASSRKQGAWTYEQYF
TRBV7-9,TRBJ2-3,-,-,TGTGCCAGCAGCCCTCTTAATCCCGAATCTATATCGCAGTATTTT,CASSPLNPESISQYF
TRBV11-2,TRBJ2-7,-,-,TGTGCCAGCAGCCCAAGAGGTGGCAATTCCTACGAGCAGTACTTC,CASSPRGGNSYEQYF
TRBV6-5,TRBJ1-1,-,-,TGTGCCAGCCTTAGGACAGCGAACACTGAAGCTTTCTTT,CASLRTANTEAFF
TRBV28,TRBJ2-7,-,-,TGTGCCAGCAGTTTGAAGGGCCACGAGCAGTACTTC,CASSLKGHEQYF
TRBV27,TRBJ2-3,TRBD2,-,TGTGCCAGCAGCCCACGAAGGGTAGCGGGAGGAATCAGGGATACGCAGTATTTT,CASSPRRVAGGIRDTQYF
TRBV28,TRBJ2-1,TRBD2,-,TGTGCCAGCAGTTTACCAGGACTAGTTGGCAATGAGCAGTTCTTC,CASSLPGLVGNEQFF
TRBV6-5,TRBJ1-2,-,-,TGTGCCAGCACCCCAGGGCCAGGGCACTATGGCTACACCTTC,CASTPGPGHYGYTF
TRBV7-6,TRBJ1-3,-,-,TGTGCCAGCAGCCCCTCCCCTACAGCATTGGGAAACACCATATATTTT,CASSPSPTALGNTIYF
TRBV7-9,TRBJ2-2,-,-,TGTGCCAGCAGCCCCCCCACCGGGGAGCTGTTTTTT,CASSPPTGELFF
TRBV6-6,TRBJ2-2,-,-,TGTGCCAGCACCCGAGGACTCCCAGAAGGGGAGCTGTTTTTT,CASTRGLPEGELFF
TRBV18,TRBJ2-2,-,-,TGTGCCAGCTCCCAGGCGTCCTCGAACACCGGGGAGCTGTTTTTT,CASSQASSNTGELFF
TRBV28,TRBJ1-1,-,-,TGTGCCAGCAGTTTGGGCAGGGGAGGCTTGGGTGGAGCTTTCTTT,CASSLGRGGLGGAFF
TRBV27,TRBJ1-4,-,once,TGTGCCAGCAGTTTAACTCGGGGAACTAATGAAAAACTGTTTTTT,CASSLTRGTNEKLFF
TRBV10-3,TRBJ2-2,-,-,TGTGCCGCCCGGGACCAGGGATCCGGGGAGCTGTTTTTT,CAARDQGSGELFF
TRBV5-1,TRBJ2-7,-,-,TGCGCCAGCAGCCCCTCCTTTGGAGCAAGCTCCTACGAGCAGTACTTC,CASSPSFGASSYEQYF
TRBV6-5,TRBJ2-1,-,-,TGTGCCAGTACCCGGACCGCGGGTAATGAGCAGTTCTTC,CASTRTAGNEQFF